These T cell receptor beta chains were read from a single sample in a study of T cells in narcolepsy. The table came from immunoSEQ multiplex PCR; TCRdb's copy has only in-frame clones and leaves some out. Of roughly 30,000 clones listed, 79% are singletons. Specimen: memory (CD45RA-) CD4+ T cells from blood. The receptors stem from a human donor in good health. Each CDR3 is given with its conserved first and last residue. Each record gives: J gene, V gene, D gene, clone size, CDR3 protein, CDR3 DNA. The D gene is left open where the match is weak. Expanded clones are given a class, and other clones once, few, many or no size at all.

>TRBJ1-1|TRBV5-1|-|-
CASCGGQDTEAFF
TGCGCCAGCTGCGGTGGGCAGGACACTGAAGCTTTCTTT
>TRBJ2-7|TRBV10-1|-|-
CASSVAPTYEQYF
TGCGCCAGCAGTGTGGCCCCTACCTACGAGCAGTACTTC
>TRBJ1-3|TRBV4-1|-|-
CASSQEGPAVGNTIYF
TGCGCCAGCAGCCAAGAAGGACCAGCGGTTGGAAACACCATATATTTT
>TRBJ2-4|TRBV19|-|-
CASSPTGKNIQYF
TGTGCCAGTAGCCCGACGGGGAAAAACATTCAGTACTTC
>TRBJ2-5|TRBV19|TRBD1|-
CASSTGTGGGKTQYF
TGTGCCAGTAGTACTGGGACAGGGGGCGGGAAGACCCAGTACTTC
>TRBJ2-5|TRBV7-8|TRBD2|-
CASRTSGQETQYF
TGTGCCAGCAGAACTAGCGGCCAAGAGACCCAGTACTTC
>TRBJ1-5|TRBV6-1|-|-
CASSVLGMDQPQHF
TGTGCCAGCAGTGTTTTAGGTATGGATCAGCCCCAGCATTTT
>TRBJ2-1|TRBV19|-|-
CASSPTLRLYEQFF
TGTGCCAGTAGTCCCACCCTGCGTCTGTATGAGCAGTTCTTC
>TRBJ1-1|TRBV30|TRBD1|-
CAWCRGQVYTEAFF
TGTGCCTGGTGCCGGGGACAGGTTTACACTGAAGCTTTCTTT
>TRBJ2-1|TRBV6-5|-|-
CASSYSGPTYNEQFF
TGTGCCAGCAGTTACTCGGGCCCCACCTACAATGAGCAGTTCTTC
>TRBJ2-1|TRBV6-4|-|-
CASRGFSLISYNEQFF
TGTGCCAGCAGAGGGTTTTCCCTCATCTCCTACAATGAGCAGTTCTTC
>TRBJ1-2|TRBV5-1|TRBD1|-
CASSRDRGYGYTF
TGCGCCAGCAGCCGGGACAGGGGGTATGGCTACACCTTC
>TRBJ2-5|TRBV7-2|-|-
CASSLDRIKQETQYF
TGTGCCAGCAGCTTAGACAGAATCAAACAAGAGACCCAGTACTTC
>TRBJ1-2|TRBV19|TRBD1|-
CASSTPGQNYGYTF
TGTGCCAGTAGTACTCCGGGACAGAACTATGGCTACACCTTC
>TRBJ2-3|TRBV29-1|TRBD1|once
CSVPGQLLTDTQYF
TGCAGCGTACCGGGACAGTTGTTAACAGATACGCAGTATTTT
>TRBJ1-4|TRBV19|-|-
CASRVSARKPTNEKLFF
TGTGCCAGTAGGGTGTCCGCCCGAAAACCAACAAATGAAAAACTGTTTTTT
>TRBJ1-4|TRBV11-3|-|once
CASSLGRNNEKLFF
TGTGCCAGCAGCTTGGGACGGAATAATGAAAAACTGTTTTTT
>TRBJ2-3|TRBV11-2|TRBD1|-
CASSPTGTDTDTQYF
TGTGCCAGCAGCCCCACCGGGACAGACACAGATACGCAGTATTTT
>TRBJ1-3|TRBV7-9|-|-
CASSLGVGNTIYF
TGTGCCAGCAGCTTAGGGGTCGGAAACACCATATATTTT
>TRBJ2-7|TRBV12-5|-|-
CASGLTGTASYEQYF
TGTGCTAGTGGTTTGACTGGGACGGCCTCCTACGAGCAGTACTTC
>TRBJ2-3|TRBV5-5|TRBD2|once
CASSKGLAGGPGDTQYF
TGTGCCAGCAGCAAGGGACTAGCGGGAGGGCCCGGAGATACGCAGTATTTT
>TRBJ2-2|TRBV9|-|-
CASSVEMRETGELFF
TGTGCCAGCAGCGTAGAGATGAGGGAAACCGGGGAGCTGTTTTTT
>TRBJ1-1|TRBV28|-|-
CASSNQGRRPEAFF
TGTGCCAGCAGTAACCAGGGAAGGAGGCCTGAAGCTTTCTTT
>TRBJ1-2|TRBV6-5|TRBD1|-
CASRTGTGNYGYTF
TGTGCCAGCAGGACCGGGACAGGGAACTATGGCTACACCTTC
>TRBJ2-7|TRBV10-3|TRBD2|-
CAISEPRLAGSLYF
TGTGCCATCAGTGAGCCTAGACTAGCGGGAAGTCTGTACTTC
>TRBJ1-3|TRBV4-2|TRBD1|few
CASSQDLMSGGTGFRNTIYF
TGTGCCAGCAGCCAAGATCTAATGTCGGGCGGGACAGGTTTTAGAAACACCATATATTTT
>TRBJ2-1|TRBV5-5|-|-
CASSSFSWGAQNEQFF
TGTGCCAGCAGCTCATTCTCGTGGGGGGCGCAGAATGAGCAGTTCTTC
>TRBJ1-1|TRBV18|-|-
CASSRMTGNTEAFF
TGTGCCAGCTCACGCATGACAGGGAACACTGAAGCTTTCTTT
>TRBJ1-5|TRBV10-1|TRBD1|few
CATGDSDQPQHF
TGCGCCACCGGGGACAGCGATCAGCCCCAGCATTTT
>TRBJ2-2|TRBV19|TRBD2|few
CASSIGLVLRRELFF
TGTGCCAGTAGTATCGGACTAGTTTTGCGTCGGGAGCTGTTTTTT